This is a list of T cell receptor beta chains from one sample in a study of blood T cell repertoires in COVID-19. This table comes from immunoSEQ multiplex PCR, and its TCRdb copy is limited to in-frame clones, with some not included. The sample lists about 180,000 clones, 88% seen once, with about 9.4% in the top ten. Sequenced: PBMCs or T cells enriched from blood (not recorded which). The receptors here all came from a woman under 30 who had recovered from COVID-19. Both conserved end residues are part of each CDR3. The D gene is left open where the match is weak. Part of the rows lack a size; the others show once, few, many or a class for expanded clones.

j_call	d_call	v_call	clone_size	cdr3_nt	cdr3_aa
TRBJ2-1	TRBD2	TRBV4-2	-	TGTGCCAGCAGCCAGGCGGGGGGGTCCTACAATGAGCAGTTCTTC	CASSQAGGSYNEQFF
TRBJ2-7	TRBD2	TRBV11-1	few	TGTGCCAGCAGCTCCGGGGAGGGACTCGCCGCTGAGCAGTACTTC	CASSSGEGLAAEQYF
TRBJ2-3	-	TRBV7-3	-	TGTGCCAGTCATCATACGCAGTATTTT	CASHHTQYF
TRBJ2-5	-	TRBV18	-	TGTGCCAGCTCACCACGGCAGCAAGAGACCCAGTACTTC	CASSPRQQETQYF
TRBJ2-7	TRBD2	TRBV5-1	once	TGCGCCAGCAGCTTGGCGGGCGGGGGGGCCTCCGAGCAGTACTTC	CASSLAGGGASEQYF
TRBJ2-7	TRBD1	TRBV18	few	TGTGCCAGCTCACTTACAGGGGGCGAGCAGTACTTC	CASSLTGGEQYF
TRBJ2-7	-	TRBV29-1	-	TGCAGCGTTGAGAACGGGAGAGGCTACGAGCAGTACTTC	CSVENGRGYEQYF
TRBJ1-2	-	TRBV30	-	TGTGCCTGCCCCCATCATGCGAGCTATGGCTACACCTTC	CACPHHASYGYTF
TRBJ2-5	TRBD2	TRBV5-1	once	TGCGCCAGCAGCCCCGAGACTAGCGGGAGACAGACCCAGTACTTC	CASSPETSGRQTQYF
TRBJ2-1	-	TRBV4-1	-	TGCGCCAGCAGCCAAACCTTGACAGGTGAAGGCTACAATGAGCAGTTCTTC	CASSQTLTGEGYNEQFF
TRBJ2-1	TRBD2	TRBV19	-	TGTGCCAGTAGTATTTCCCCCTCGACTAGCTTCAGCGGCAATGAGCAGTTCTTC	CASSISPSTSFSGNEQFF
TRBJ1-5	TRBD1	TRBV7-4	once	TGTGCCAGCAGTCTTGGACAGGGTCTTAGCCGACAATGGCAGCCCCAGCATTTT	CASSLGQGLSRQWQPQHF
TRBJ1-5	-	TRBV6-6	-	TGTGCCAGCAGTTACCGAGTGAATCAGCCCCAGCATTTT	CASSYRVNQPQHF
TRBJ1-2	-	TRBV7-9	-	TGTGCCAGCAGCCTACAGGGCGGTACAAGCTACACCTTC	CASSLQGGTSYTF
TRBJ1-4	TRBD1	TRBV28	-	TGTGCCAGCAGTTGGGGACCAGGGGGCACGGATGAAAAACTGTTTTTT	CASSWGPGGTDEKLFF
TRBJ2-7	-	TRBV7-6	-	TGTGCCAGCAGCCCGGGATGGACCGAGAGTGGGCAGTACTTC	CASSPGWTESGQYF
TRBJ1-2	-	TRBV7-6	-	TGTGCCAGCAGCTTAACCTACATGGGGAGCTATGGCTACACCTTC	CASSLTYMGSYGYTF
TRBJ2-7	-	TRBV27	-	TGTGCCAGCAGTTTGGCAGGCCACGAGCAGTACTTC	CASSLAGHEQYF
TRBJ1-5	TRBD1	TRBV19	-	TGTGCCAGTAGTCCCGGACAGGGGACGAGCCAGCCCCAGCATTTT	CASSPGQGTSQPQHF
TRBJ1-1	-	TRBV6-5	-	TGTGCCAGCAGGAGAGACCTGGGGGGGACTGAAGCTTTCTTT	CASRRDLGGTEAFF
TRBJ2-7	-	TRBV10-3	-	TGTGCCATCAGTCGGGACATCCTCTACGAGCAGTACTTC	CAISRDILYEQYF
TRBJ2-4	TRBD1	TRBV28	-	TGTGCCAGCAGTTTGAAGGACAGGGCCGGAATTCAGTACTTC	CASSLKDRAGIQYF
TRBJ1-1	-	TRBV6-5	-	TGTGCCAGCAGTTACCTATCGGGTGAAGCTTTCTTT	CASSYLSGEAFF
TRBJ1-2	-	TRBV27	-	TGTGCCAGCAGCATTGGTCGGCAGACTACCAACTATGGCTACACCTTC	CASSIGRQTTNYGYTF
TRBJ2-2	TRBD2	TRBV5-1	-	TGCGCCAGCAGCTCCCTGGCGGGGGGCTCCTCTGCCGGGGAGCTGTTTTTT	CASSSLAGGSSAGELFF
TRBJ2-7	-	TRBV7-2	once	TGTGCCAGCAGCTACAGGGTCGGAGGCTCCTACGAGCAGTACTTC	CASSYRVGGSYEQYF
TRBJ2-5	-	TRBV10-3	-	TGTGCCGTGGGGTCGGAGGGGCAAGAGACCCAGTACTTC	CAVGSEGQETQYF
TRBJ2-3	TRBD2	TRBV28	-	TGTGCCAGCGGGAGCGGGGGGGCAACAGATACGCAGTATTTT	CASGSGGATDTQYF
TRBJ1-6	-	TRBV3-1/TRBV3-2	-	TGTGCCAGCAGCCAAGGGGGAGTTTCACCCCTCCACTTT	CASSQGGVSPLHF
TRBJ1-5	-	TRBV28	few	TGTGCCAGCAGTTTATCCCACAATCAGCCCCAGCATTTT	CASSLSHNQPQHF
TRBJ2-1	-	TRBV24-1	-	TGTGCCACCAGTGATGGGGCAGGAGGGGCGCGGGCCTGTTGCTACAATGAGCAGTTCTTC	CATSDGAGGARACCYNEQFF
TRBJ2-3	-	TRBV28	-	TGTGCCAGCCGGCGAGGTGGGACAGATACGCAGTATTTT	CASRRGGTDTQYF
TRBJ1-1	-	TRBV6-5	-	TGTGCCAGCAGCCCGACAGTGAACACTGAAGCTTTCTTT	CASSPTVNTEAFF
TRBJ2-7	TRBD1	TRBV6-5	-	TGTGCCAGCAACAGGGACAGAAACTACGAGCAGTACTTC	CASNRDRNYEQYF
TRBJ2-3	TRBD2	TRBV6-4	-	TGTGCCAGCACACTAGCGGGACGTAGCACAGATACGCAGTATTTT	CASTLAGRSTDTQYF
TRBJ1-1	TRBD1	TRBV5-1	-	TGCGCCAGCAGCCAACGGACAGGGGGCTTCACTGAAGCTTTCTTT	CASSQRTGGFTEAFF
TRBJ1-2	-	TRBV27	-	TGTGCCAGCAGTTTAAGGAGGGGGGGTGGCTACACCTTC	CASSLRRGGGYTF
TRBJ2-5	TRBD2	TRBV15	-	TGTGCCACCAGCAGGATAGCGGGAGAAGAGACCCAGTACTTC	CATSRIAGEETQYF
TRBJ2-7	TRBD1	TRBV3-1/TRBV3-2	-	TGTGCCAGCAGCCAAGTGTTCGGGACAGGGTGGGAGCAGTACTTC	CASSQVFGTGWEQYF
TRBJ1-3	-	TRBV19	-	TGTGCCAGTAGCCCACAGACTGGAAACACCATATATTTT	CASSPQTGNTIYF
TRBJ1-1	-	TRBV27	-	TGTGCCAGCAGTCCCCAACAGAACATGAACACTGAAGCTTTCTTT	CASSPQQNMNTEAFF
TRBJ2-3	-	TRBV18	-	TGTGCCAGCTCACCCGAACAGAGCACAGATACGCAGTATTTT	CASSPEQSTDTQYF
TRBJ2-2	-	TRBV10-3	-	TGTGCCATCAGTGTCGACGGGGGACCGAACACCGGGGAGCTGTTTTTT	CAISVDGGPNTGELFF
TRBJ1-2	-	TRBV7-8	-	TGTGCCAGCAGCTTAGACGGGATCTCTGGCTACACCTTC	CASSLDGISGYTF
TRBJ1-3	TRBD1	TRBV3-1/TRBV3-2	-	TGTGCCAGCAGCCAAGATCCAGAATGGGACAGGGATCAAAATTTT	CASSQDPEWDRDQNF
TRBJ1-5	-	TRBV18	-	TGTGCCAGCTCGCGGAGAGGGGACACCTATCAGCCCCAGCATTTT	CASSRRGDTYQPQHF
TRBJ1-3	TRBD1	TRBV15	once	TGTGCCACCAGCAGGGACAGGGGTACTGGAAACACCATATATTTT	CATSRDRGTGNTIYF
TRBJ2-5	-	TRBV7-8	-	TGTGCCAGCAGCTCCCCGGACAGCGTCCAAGAGACCCAGTACTTC	CASSSPDSVQETQYF
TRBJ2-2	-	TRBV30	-	TGTGCCTGGAGTGTACGAGAGGCCGGGGAGCTGTTTTTT	CAWSVREAGELFF
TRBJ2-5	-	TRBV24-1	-	TGTGCCACCAGTGCCGAACATCAAGGCGGAGGGGAGACCCAGTACTTC	CATSAEHQGGGETQYF
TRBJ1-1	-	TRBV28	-	TGTGCCAGCAGTTTGAGTGGGGGCTTCTTTAATGAAGCTTTCTTT	CASSLSGGFFNEAFF
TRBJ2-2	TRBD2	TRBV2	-	TGTGCCAGCAGCCTGAGCGGGAGTGGTACCGGGGAGCTGTTTTTT	CASSLSGSGTGELFF